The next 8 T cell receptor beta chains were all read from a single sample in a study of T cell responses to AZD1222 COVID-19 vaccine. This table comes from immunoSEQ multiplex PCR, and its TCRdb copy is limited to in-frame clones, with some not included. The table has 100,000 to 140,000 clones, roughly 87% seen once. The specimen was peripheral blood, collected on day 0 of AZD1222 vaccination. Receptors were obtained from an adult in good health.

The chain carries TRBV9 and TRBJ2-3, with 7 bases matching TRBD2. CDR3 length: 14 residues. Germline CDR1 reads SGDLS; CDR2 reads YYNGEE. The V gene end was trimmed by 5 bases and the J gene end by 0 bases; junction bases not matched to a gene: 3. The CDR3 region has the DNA TGTGCCAGCAGGAGACTAGCTAGCACAGATACGCAGTATTTT. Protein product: CASRRLASTDTQYF. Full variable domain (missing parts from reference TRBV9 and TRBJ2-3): DSGVTQTPKHLITATGQRVTLRCSPRSGDLSVYWYQQSLDQGLQFLIQYYNGEERAKGNILERFSAQQFPDLHSELNLSSLELGDSALYFCASRRLASTDTQYFGPGTRLTVL.

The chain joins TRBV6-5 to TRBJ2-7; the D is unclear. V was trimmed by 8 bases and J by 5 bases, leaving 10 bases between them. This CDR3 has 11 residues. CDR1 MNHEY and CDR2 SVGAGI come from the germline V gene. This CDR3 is CASGQWDEQYF. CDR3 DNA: TGTGCCAGCGGTCAATGGGACGAGCAGTACTTC.

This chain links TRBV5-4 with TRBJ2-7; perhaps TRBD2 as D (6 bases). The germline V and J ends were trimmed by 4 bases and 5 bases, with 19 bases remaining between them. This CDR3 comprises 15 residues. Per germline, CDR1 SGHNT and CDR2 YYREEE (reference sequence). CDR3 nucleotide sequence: TGTGCCAGCAGCCGCTGGGGAGGAGATTCGGACGAGCAGTACTTC. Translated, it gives CASSRWGGDSDEQYF. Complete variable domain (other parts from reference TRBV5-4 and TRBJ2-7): ETGVTQSPTHLIKTRGQQVTLRCSSQSGHNTVSWYQQALGQGPQFIFQYYREEENGRGNFPPRFSGLQFPNYSSELNVNALELDDSALYLCASSRWGGDSDEQYFGPGTRLTVT.

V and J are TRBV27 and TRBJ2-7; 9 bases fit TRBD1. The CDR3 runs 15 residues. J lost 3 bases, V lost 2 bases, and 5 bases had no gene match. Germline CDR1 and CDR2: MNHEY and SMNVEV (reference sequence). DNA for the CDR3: TGTGCCAGCAGTTTACGGGGGACAGGGAACTACGAGCAGTACTTC. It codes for CASSLRGTGNYEQYF.

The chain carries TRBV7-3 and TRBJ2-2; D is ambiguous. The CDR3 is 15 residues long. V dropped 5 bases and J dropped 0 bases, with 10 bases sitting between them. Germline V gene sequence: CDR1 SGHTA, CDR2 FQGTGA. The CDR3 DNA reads TGTGCCAGCAGCCCGACACCCGCGAACACCGGGGAGCTGTTTTTT. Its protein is CASSPTPANTGELFF.

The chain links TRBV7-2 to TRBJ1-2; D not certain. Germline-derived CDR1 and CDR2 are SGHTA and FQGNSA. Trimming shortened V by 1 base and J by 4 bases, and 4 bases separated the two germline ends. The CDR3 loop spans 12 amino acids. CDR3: CASSLGAYGYTF. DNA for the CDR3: TGTGCCAGCAGCTTAGGGGCCTATGGCTACACCTTC.

The CDR3 loop reads CASSPLSTANTEAFF. The CDR3 nucleotides are TGTGCCAGCTCACCCCTTTCTACAGCGAACACTGAAGCTTTCTTT. The chain uses TRBV18 and TRBJ1-1; D is ambiguous. Germline assignment: CDR1 KGHSH and CDR2 LQKENI. The CDR3 spans 15 residues. V lost 3 bases to trimming and J lost 1 base, with 12 bases between them.

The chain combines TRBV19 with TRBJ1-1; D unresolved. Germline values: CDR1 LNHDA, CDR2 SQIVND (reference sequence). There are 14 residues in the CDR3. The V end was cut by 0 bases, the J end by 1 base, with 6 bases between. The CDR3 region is CASSIDGRNTEAFF. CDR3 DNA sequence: TGTGCCAGTAGTATAGACGGAAGGAACACTGAAGCTTTCTTT.